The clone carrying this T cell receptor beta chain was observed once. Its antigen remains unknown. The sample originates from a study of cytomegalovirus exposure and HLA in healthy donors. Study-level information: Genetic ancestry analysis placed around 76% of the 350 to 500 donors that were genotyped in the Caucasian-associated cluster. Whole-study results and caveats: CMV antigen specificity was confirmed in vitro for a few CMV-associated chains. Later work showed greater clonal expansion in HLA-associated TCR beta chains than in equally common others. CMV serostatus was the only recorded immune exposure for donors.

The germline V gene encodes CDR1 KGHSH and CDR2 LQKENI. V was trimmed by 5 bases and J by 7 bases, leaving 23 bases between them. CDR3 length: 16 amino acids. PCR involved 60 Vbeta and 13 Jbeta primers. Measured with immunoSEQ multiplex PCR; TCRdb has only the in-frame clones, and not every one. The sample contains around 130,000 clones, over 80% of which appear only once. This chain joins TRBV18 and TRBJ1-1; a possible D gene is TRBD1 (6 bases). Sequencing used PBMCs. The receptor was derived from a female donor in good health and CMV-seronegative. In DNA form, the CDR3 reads TGTGCCAGCTCATTTACCGATGGGGGGGCCTTGGGTGAAGCTTTCTTT. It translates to CASSFTDGGALGEAFF. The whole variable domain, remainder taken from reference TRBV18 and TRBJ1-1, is NAGVMQNPRHLVRRRGQEARLRCSPMKGHSHVYWYRQLPEEGLKFMVYLQKENIIDESGMPKERFSAEFPKEGPSILRIQQVVRGDSAAYFCASSFTDGGALGEAFFGQGTRLTVV.